The following is a TCR beta chain sequence with its context. Its antigen is as yet unknown. Trimming removed 6 bases from V and 0 bases from J; junction bases left unmatched: 5. Germline values: CDR1 SQVTM, CDR2 ANQGSEA. This CDR3 is built from 14 residues. This entry comes from a study of shared clonotypes between healthy human individuals. Study as a whole: CD4 naive and memory got three plates each, CD8 naive two, CD8 memory one. Findings of the study overall: Sharing across four donors was seen in about 5% of naive CD4 clonotypes.

CD45RO-negative, CCR7-positively selected cells formed the naive CD8 fraction, excluding terminally differentiated effector memory CD45RA+ cells. Several immunoSEQ plates received, in even portions, the genomic DNA of each subset. When replicate PCRs were run on sorted subsets, they used roughly 0.2 ug DNA, some 33,000 T cell genomes. Using immunoSEQ multiplex PCR, the repertoire was profiled, and TCRdb retains in-frame clones only, with some absent. The sample includes fewer than 1 million clones, 96% of them seen just once. The V gene is TRBV29-1, the J gene TRBJ2-7; 10 nucleotides line up with TRBD1. Source material: naive CD8+ T cells sorted from blood. This sequence was found in a man aged 25-45 years in good health. The CDR3 DNA follows: TGCAGCGTCGCGGGACAGGGGAGCTCCTACGAGCAGTACTTC. Protein: CSVAGQGSSYEQYF.